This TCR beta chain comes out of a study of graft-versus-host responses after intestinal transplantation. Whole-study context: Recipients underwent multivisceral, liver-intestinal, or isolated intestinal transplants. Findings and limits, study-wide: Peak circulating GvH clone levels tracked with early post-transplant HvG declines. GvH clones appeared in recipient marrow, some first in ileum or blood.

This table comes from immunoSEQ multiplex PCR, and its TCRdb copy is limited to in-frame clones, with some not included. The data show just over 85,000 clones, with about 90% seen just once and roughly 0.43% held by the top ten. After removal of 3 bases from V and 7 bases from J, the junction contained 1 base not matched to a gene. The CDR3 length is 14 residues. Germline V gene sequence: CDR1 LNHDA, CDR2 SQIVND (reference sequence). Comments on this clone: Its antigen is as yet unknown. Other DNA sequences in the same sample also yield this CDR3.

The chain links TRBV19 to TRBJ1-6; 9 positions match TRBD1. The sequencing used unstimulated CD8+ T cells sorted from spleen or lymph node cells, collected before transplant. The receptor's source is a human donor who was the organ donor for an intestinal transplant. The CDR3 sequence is CASSMTGGNSPLHF. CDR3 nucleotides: TGTGCCAGTAGTATGACAGGGGGGAATTCACCCCTCCACTTT.